These 8 T cell receptor beta chains came from one sample sequenced in a study of cytomegalovirus exposure and HLA in healthy donors. In the PCR, 60 Vbeta and 13 Jbeta primers were used. Here immunoSEQ multiplex PCR was the method, and the copy in TCRdb shows in-frame clones only, minus some. The sample has 89,000 or so clones, about four fifths seen once; the top ten hold around 9.9%. Material for sequencing was PBMCs. These receptors all stem from a young man in good health and CMV-seropositive.

This rearrangement joins TRBV7-9 to TRBJ1-1; the D is unclear. The CDR3 consists of 13 residues. Germline values: CDR1 SEHNR, CDR2 FQNEAQ (reference sequence). V lost 1 base to trimming and J lost 5 bases, with 8 bases between them. CDR3 bases: TGTGCCAGCAGCTTAGGGCAGTTTACTGAAGCTTTCTTT. This encodes CASSLGQFTEAFF. The entire variable domain, with the rest obtained from reference TRBV7-9 and TRBJ1-1, is as follows: DTGVSQNPRHKITKRGQNVTFRCDPISEHNRLYWYRQTLGQGPEFLTYFQNEAQLEKSRLLSDRFSAERPKGSFSTLEIQRTEQGDSAMYLCASSLGQFTEAFFGQGTRLTVV.

The V and J genes are TRBV30 and TRBJ2-1, with a possible D match to TRBD1 (5 bases). The V end lost 0 bases, the J end lost 12 bases, and 9 bases lay between the germline ends. The CDR3 extends over 11 amino acids. Germline assignment: CDR1 GTSNPN and CDR2 SVGIG (reference sequence). Written as DNA, the CDR3 is TGTGCCTGGAGTGTTGGGGCTGGGCAGTTCTTC. This codes for CAWSVGAGQFF. Variable domain in full (rest from reference TRBV30 and TRBJ2-1): SQTIHQWPATLVQPVGSPLSLECTVEGTSNPNLYWYRQAAGRGLQLLFYSVGIGQISSEVPQNLSASRPQDRQFILSSKKLLLSDSGFYLCAWSVGAGQFFGPGTRLTVL.

The chain employs TRBV7-9 and TRBJ2-3; 9 nucleotides line up with TRBD1. Germline V gene lookup returns CDR1 SEHNR and CDR2 FQNEAQ (reference sequence). This CDR3 contains 15 residues. Losses at the gene ends were 6 bases for V and 0 bases for J; bases not matched to a gene: 4. The CDR3 sequence: CASRLQGASTDTQYF. CDR3 DNA sequence: TGTGCCAGCAGGTTACAGGGGGCCAGCACAGATACGCAGTATTTT.

The rearrangement links TRBV14 to TRBJ1-6; the match to TRBD1 covers 7 bases. CDR1 SGHDN and CDR2 FVKESK come from the germline V gene. The length of the CDR3 is 16 residues. Trimming at V came to 2 bases and at J to 1 base, leaving 2 bases not matched to a gene. Here the CDR3 reads CASSQQGGSYNSPLHF. Written as DNA, the CDR3 is TGTGCCAGCAGCCAACAGGGGGGTTCCTATAATTCACCCCTCCACTTT.

This rearrangement joins TRBV6-5 to TRBJ2-1; TRBD1 is a possible D gene (6 bases). The CDR3 covers 15 residues. Trimming removed 5 bases from V and 7 bases from J, with 18 bases in between. Germline CDR1 reads MNHEY; CDR2 reads SVGAGI. The CDR3: CASSLPGTPLNEQFF. CDR3 nucleotides: TGTGCCAGCAGTCTTCCCGGGACACCGCTGAATGAGCAGTTCTTC.

V is TRBV5-6 and J is TRBJ1-6, with TRBD1 matching 9 bases. The CDR3 is made up of 17 amino acids. Looked up from germline, CDR1 is SGHDT and CDR2 is YYEEEE. The V segment lost 2 bases and the J segment 0 bases; nucleotides outside the gene matches: 3. Written as DNA, the CDR3 is TGTGCCAGCAGCTTCGGACAGGGGAGCTCCTATAATTCACCCCTCCACTTT. Translation gives CASSFGQGSSYNSPLHF. The full variable domain, in which reference TRBV5-6 and TRBJ1-6 provide the parts outside the CDR3, is DAGVTQSPTHLIKTRGQQVTLRCSPKSGHDTVSWYQQALGQGPQFIFQYYEEEERQRGNFPDRFSGHQFPNYSSELNVNALLLGDSALYLCASSFGQGSSYNSPLHFGNGTRLTVT.

This chain joins TRBV4-2 and TRBJ2-1, with TRBD2 matching 11 bases. CDR1 and CDR2 (germline): LGHNA, YNFKEQ. The CDR3 runs to 16 residues. The ends lost 3 bases at V and 12 bases at J; junction bases unmatched: 13. As DNA, the CDR3 is TGTGCCAGCAGCCAGGACTTAGCGGGGGGGCTTTTAGCGCAGTTCTTC. Amino acids: CASSQDLAGGLLAQFF.

There are a few counts of this clone. The chain joins TRBV5-1 to TRBJ2-2; 12 bases are shared with TRBD1. V was clipped by 1 base and J by 6 bases; unmatched bases: 10. CDR1 is SGHRS and CDR2 is YFSETQ in the germline V gene. The CDR3 covers 18 residues. CDR3 DNA: TGCGCCAGCAGCTTGACCCCGCGGGGACAGGGGGCCTCCGGGGAGCTGTTTTTT. As protein: CASSLTPRGQGASGELFF.